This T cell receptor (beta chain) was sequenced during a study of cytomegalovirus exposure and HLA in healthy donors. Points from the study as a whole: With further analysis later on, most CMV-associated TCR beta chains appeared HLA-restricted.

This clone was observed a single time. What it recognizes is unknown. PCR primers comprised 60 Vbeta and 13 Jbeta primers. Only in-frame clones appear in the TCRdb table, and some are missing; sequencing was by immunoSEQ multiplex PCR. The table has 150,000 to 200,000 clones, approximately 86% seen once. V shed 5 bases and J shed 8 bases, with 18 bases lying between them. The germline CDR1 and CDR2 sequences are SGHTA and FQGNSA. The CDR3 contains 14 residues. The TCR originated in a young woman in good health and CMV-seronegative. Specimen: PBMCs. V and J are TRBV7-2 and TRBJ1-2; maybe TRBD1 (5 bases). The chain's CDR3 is CASSPYDGGGGYTF. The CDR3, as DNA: TGTGCCAGCAGCCCATACGATGGGGGAGGCGGCTACACCTTC.